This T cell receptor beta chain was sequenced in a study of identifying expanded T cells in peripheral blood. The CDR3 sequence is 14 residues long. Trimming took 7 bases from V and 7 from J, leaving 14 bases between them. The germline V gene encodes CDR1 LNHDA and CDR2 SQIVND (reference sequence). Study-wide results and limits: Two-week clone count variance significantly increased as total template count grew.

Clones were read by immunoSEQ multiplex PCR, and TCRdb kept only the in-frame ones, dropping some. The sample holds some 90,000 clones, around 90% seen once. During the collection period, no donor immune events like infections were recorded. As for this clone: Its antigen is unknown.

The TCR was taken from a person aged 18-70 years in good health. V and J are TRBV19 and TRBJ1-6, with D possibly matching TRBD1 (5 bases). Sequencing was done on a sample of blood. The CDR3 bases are TGTGCCAGTAAATGGGGGGACGGAAATTCACCCCTCCACTTT. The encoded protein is CASKWGDGNSPLHF.